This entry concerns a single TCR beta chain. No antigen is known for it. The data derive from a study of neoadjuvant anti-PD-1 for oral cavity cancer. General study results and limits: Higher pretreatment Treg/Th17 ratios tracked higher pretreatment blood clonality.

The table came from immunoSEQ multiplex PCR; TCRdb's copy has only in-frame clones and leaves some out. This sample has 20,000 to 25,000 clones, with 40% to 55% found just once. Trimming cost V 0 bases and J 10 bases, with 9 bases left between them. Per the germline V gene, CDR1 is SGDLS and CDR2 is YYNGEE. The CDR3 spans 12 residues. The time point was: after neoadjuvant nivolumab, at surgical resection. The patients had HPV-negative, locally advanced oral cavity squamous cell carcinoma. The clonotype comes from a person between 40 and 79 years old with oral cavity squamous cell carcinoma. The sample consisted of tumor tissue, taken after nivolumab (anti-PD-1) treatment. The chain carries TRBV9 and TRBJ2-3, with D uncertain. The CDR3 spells CASSVDQSPQYF. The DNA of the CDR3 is TGTGCCAGCAGCGTAGACCAGTCCCCGCAGTATTTT.